This T cell receptor (beta chain) is drawn from a study of control samples from healthy donors and cancer patients. This CDR3 spans 16 amino acids. The V and J ends lost 0 bases and 0 bases respectively, with 12 bases between them. Germline loops: CDR1 KGHSY, CDR2 FQNENV. TCRdb keeps only in-frame clones here, not all; method: immunoSEQ multiplex PCR. The sample has 130,000 to 150,000 clones, 80% to 95% seen once. The chain carries TRBV16 and TRBJ2-7; no clear D. This clonotype was obtained from a young man in good health. Sequencing was carried out using blood. The CDR3 coding sequence is TGTGCCAGCAGCCAATCTCCGACGGCCTACTCCTACGAGCAGTACTTC. Translated, it gives CASSQSPTAYSYEQYF.